A single sample is the source of the 6 T cell receptor beta chains below, sequenced in a study of technical replicates of blood from a handful of donors. Produced via immunoSEQ multiplex PCR; TCRdb's table is partial and in-frame only. The table records 55,000 to 75,000 clones, roughly 91% of them present only once. The sample consisted of PBMCs. All receptors derive from a human donor in good health. Some clones in this sample may be carry-over from other donors' samples.

V usage is TRBV5-4 and J usage is TRBJ2-7; D possibly corresponds to TRBD2 (6 bases). From germline, CDR1 is SGHNT and CDR2 YYREEE (reference sequence). The CDR3 is made up of 15 amino acids. The V and J ends lost 0 bases and 4 bases respectively, with 14 bases between them. The DNA of the CDR3 is TGTGCCAGCAGCTTGGGGGTAGCGGATCCTTACGAGCAGTACTTC. Protein product: CASSLGVADPYEQYF.

The gene calls are TRBV6-5 and TRBJ2-7; 9 nucleotides agree with TRBD1. CDR3 length equals 16 residues. V lost 6 bases and J lost 4; bases outside the gene matches: 13. Germline loops: CDR1 MNHEY, CDR2 SVGAGI. CDR3 coding DNA: TGTGCCAGCAGATACAGGGGGCGGCAGGGCGTTTACGAGCAGTACTTC. Its translation is CASRYRGRQGVYEQYF.

There are a few counts of this clone. The J gene is TRBJ2-7, the V gene TRBV25-1, with TRBD2 identical over 7 bases. V was pared by 4 bases and J by 3 bases, with 6 bases of the junction left unmatched. This CDR3 has 14 amino acids. The germline CDR1 and CDR2 sequences are MGHDK and SYGVNS. The CDR3 is CASSGAGAIYEQYF. The CDR3 coding sequence is TGTGCCAGCAGTGGCGCGGGAGCCATCTACGAGCAGTACTTC.

This rearrangement joins TRBV6-1 to TRBJ2-7; D is perhaps TRBD1 (5 bases). V lost 2 bases and J 4 bases, leaving 21 bases between the germline ends. From germline, CDR1 is MNHNS and CDR2 SASEGT. CDR3 length: 17 amino acids. The CDR3 sequence is CASSERGSRRVVYEQYF. CDR3 nucleotide sequence: TGTGCCAGCAGTGAAAGGGGAAGCCGAAGGGTGGTTTACGAGCAGTACTTC.

CDR3 sequence (DNA): TGTGCCAGCAGCGGGTCGGGGAATCAGCCCCAGCATTTT. Translated: CASSGSGNQPQHF. V and J are TRBV2 and TRBJ1-5; no clear D. CDR3 length: 13 amino acids. Trimming removed 6 bases at V and 4 bases at J, with 10 bases between. CDR1 is SNHLY, CDR2 FYNNEI, per germline.

V gene TRBV4-2 combines with J gene TRBJ2-7; TRBD2 matches 8 bases. The trim removed 2 bases at V and 6 bases at J, leaving 6 bases unmatched. This CDR3 has 14 amino acids. Looked up from germline, CDR1 is LGHNA and CDR2 is YNFKEQ. CDR3 region: CASSQIGLAAEQYF. The CDR3 DNA is TGTGCCAGCAGCCAAATAGGACTAGCCGCCGAGCAGTACTTC.